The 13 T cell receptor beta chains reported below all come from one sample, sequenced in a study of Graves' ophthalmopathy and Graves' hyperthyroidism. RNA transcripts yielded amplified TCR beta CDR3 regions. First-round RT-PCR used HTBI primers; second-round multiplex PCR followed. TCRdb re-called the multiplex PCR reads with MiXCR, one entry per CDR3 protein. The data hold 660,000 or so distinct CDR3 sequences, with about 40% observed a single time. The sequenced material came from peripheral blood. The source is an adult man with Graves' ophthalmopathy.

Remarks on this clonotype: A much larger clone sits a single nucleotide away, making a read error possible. The CDR3 region has the DNA TGTGCCAGCAGCACGTATCGACTAGCGGGGCTGGCGGAGACCCAGTACTTC. It encodes CASSTYRLAGLAETQYF. The chain employs TRBV4-2 and TRBJ2-5; 11 bases are shared with TRBD2. Per the germline V gene, CDR1 is LGHNA and CDR2 is YNFKEQ. The V gene end was trimmed by 5 bases and the J gene end by 5 bases; junction bases not matched to a gene: 13. The CDR3 spans 17 residues.

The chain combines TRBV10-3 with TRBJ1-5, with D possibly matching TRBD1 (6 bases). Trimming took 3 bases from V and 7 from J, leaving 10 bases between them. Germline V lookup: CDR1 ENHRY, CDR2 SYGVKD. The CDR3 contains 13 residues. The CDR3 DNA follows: TGTGCCATCAGTGACAGGGACAACCAGCCCCAGCATTTT. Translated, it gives CAISDRDNQPQHF.

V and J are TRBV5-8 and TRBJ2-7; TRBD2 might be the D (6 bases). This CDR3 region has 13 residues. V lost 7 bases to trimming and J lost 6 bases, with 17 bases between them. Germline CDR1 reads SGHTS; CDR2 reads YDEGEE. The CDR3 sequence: CASGSGGMAEQYF. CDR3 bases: TGTGCCAGCGGATCTGGCGGGATGGCCGAGCAGTACTTC.

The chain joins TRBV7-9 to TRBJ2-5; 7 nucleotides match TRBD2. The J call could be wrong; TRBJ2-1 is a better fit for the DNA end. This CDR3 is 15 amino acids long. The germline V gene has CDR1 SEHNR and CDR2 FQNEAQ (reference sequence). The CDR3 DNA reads TGTGCCAGCAGCTTACAGGGAGGGTCGTTCAATGAGCAGTTCTTC. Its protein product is CASSLQGGSFNEQFF.

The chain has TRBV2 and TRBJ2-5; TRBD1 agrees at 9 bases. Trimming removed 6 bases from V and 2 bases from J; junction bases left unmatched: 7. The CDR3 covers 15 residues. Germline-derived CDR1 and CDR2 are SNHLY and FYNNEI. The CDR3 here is CASSEDRGRQETQYF. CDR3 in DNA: TGTGCCAGCAGCGAGGACAGGGGACGACAAGAGACCCAGTACTTC.

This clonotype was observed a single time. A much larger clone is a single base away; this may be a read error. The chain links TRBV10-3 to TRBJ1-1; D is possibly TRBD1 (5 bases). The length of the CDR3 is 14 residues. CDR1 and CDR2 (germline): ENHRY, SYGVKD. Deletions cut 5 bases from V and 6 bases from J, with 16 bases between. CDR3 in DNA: TGTGCCATCAGTTACTCGATCGGGGGTGCTGAAGCTTTCTTT. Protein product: CAISYSIGGAEAFF.

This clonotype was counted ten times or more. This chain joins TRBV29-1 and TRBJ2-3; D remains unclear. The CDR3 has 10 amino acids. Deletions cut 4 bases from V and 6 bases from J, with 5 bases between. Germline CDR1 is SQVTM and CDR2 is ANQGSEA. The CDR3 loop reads CSVVLDTQYF. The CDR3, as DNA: TGCAGCGTTGTCTTGGATACGCAGTATTTT.

The CDR3 spells CASSQGQGWAFF. CDR3 DNA: TGTGCCAGCAGCCAGGGACAGGGGTGGGCTTTCTTT. V gene TRBV7-2 combines with J gene TRBJ1-1, with 10 bases lining up with TRBD1. The CDR3 consists of 12 residues. The V segment lost 5 bases and the J segment 11 bases; nucleotides outside the gene matches: 5. Per germline, CDR1 SGHTA and CDR2 FQGNSA. Full variable domain (outside the CDR3, taken from reference TRBV7-2 and TRBJ1-1): GAGVSQSPSNKVTEKGKDVELRCDPISGHTALYWYRQSLGQGLEFLIYFQGNSAPDKSGLPSDRFSAERTGGSVSTLTIQRTQQEDSAVYLCASSQGQGWAFFGQGTRLTVV.

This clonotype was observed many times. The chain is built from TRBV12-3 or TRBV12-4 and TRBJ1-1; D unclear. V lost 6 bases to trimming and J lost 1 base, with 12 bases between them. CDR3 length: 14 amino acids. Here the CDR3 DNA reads TGTGCCAGCAGCAGAGGCCGCGGGAACACTGAAGCTTTCTTT. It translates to CASSRGRGNTEAFF.

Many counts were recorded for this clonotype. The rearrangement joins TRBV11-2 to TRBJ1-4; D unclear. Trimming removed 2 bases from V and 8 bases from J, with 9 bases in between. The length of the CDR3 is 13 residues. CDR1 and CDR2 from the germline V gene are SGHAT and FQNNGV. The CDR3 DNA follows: TGTGCCAGCAGCTTAATGTGGGCAGAAAAACTGTTTTTT. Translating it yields CASSLMWAEKLFF.

CDR3 sequence: CASSYGGGLFF. CDR3 in DNA: TGTGCCAGCAGCTACGGTGGGGGACTGTTTTTT. The chain joins TRBV7-9 to TRBJ1-4, with a weak D call TRBD1 (5 bases). V gave up 4 bases and J gave up 13 bases, with 10 bases separating them. The length of the CDR3 is 11 residues. Germline CDR1 is SEHNR and CDR2 is FQNEAQ (reference sequence).

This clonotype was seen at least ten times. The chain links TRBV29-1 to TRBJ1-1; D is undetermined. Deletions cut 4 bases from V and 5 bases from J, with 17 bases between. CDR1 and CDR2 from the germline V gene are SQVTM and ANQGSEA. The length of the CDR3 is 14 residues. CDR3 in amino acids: CSVAWVGQRTEAFF. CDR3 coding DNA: TGCAGCGTTGCCTGGGTTGGGCAGAGGACTGAAGCTTTCTTT.

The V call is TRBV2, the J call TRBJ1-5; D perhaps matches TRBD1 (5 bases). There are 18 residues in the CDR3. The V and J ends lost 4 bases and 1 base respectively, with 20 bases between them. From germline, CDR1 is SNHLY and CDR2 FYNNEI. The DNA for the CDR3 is TGTGCCAGCAGTGTCGCCAGGGAGTCGGAGAGGAGCAATCAGCCCCAGCATTTT. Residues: CASSVARESERSNQPQHF.